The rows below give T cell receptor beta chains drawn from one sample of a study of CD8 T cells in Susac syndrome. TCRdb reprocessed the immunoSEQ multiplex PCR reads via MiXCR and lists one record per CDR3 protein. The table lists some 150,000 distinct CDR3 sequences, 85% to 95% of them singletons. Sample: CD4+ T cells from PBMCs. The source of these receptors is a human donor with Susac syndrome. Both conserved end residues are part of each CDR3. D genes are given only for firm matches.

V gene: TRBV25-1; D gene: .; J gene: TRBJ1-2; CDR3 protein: CASSESENYGYTF
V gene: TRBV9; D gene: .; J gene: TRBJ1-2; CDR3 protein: CASSVVSGGQGRGYTF
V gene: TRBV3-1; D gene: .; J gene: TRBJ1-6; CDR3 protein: CASSRSSRGQSYNSPLHF
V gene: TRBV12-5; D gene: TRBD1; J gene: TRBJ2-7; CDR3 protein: CASGLSTGTAYEQYF
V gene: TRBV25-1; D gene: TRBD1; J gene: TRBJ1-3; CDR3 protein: CASTGQGNTIYF
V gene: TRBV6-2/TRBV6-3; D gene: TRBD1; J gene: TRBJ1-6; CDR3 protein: CASSPSGTGSPPLHF
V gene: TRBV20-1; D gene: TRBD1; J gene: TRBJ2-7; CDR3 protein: CSARDRTGIGQYF
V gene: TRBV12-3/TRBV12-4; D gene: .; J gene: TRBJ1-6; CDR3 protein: CASSRAAGRSPLHF
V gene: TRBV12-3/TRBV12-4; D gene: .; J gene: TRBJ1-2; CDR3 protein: CATHRQEDYGYTF
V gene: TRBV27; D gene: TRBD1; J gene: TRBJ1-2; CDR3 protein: CASYRGDYGYTF
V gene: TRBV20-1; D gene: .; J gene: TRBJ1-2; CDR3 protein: CSARGPTGHYGYTF
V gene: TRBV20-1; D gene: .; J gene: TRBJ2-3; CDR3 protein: CSASMGDTQYF
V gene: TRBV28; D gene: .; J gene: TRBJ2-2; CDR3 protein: CASSPDMAELFF
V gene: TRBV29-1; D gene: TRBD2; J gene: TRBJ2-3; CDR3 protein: CSFTTSGEPDTQYF
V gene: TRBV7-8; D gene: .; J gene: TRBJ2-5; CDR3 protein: CASSPHREPRETQYF
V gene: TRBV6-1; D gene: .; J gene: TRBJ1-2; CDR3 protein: CASSVMGLDYGYTF
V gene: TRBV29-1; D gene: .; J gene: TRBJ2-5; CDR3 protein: CSVEQGNVGGTQYF
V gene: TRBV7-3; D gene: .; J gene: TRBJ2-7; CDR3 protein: CASSLKQGGEQYF
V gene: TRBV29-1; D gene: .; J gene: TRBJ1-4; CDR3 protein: CSVGGAREKLFF
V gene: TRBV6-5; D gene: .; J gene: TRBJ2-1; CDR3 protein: CASRGRYNEQFF
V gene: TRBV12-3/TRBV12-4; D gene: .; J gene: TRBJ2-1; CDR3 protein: CASSLSGANEQFF
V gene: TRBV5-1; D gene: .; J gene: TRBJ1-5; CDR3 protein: CASSLDSYSNQPQHF
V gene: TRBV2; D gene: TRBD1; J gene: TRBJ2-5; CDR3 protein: CATLRQGARETQYF
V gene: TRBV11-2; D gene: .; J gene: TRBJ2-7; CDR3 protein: CASSFRLDYEQYF
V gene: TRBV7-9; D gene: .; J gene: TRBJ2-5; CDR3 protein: CASSPSWGTQYF
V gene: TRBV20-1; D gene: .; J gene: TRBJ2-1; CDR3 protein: CSARDGGKWDNEQFF
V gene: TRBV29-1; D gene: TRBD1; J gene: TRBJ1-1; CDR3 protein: CSASDRADEAFF
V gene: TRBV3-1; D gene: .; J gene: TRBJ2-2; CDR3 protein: CASSQASLGTGELFF
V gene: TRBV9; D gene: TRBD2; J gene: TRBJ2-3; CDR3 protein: CASTSGGAADTQYF
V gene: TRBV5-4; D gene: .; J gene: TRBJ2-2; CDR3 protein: CASSIGPNTGELFF
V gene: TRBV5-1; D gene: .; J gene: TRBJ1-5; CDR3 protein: CASSPGTPNQPQHF
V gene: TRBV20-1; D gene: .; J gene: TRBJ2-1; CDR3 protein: CSARATVSYNEQFF
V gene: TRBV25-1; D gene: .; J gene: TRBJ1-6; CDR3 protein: CASRTRGANSPLHF
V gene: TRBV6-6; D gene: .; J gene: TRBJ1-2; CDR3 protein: CASRPAPGGGYTF
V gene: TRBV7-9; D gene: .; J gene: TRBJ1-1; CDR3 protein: CASSRGTLNTEAFF
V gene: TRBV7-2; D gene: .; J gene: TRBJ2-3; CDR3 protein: CASSLGLSGNTDTQYF
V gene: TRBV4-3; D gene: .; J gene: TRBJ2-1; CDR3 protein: CASSQGGSVAYEQFF
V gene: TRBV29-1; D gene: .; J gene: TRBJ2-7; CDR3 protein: CSVGHGTYEQYF
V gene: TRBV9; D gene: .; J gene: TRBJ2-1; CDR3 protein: CASSVATGLSSYNEQFF